This T cell receptor (beta chain) emerged from a study of OX40 agonist ivuxolimab in advanced cancers. Study results and caveats: Near-lowest levels of clonal expansion characterized partial responders at 0.1-3.0 mg/kg. Both CD4+ and CD8+ T cell populations in blood had undergone clonal expansion by week 6 at 0.1 to 3.0 mg/kg. Averaged across samples, CD8+ T cells carried more expanded clones than CD4+ did.

The CDR3 has 14 residues. The germline V gene has CDR1 SGHDT and CDR2 YYEEEE. The V end was cut by 4 bases, the J end by 8 bases, with 18 bases between. Sequenced by immunoSEQ multiplex PCR; TCRdb stores in-frame clones only, minus some. The sample has roughly 70,000 clones; more than 70% are singletons. This clone was picked up one time. Antigen unknown. Any history of autoimmune disease or systemic immunosuppression disqualified patients. The chain joins TRBV5-6 to TRBJ1-2, with D uncertain. The clonotype comes from an adult with an advanced solid tumor such as melanoma, head and neck, liver or kidney cancer. Sequenced here: CD4+ or CD8+ T cells sorted from blood, sampled in a trial of the OX40 agonist ivuxolimab. The CDR3, as DNA: TGTGCCAGCAGCCGCCGTAGGGCGGTAGGGGGCTACACCTTC. It yields the protein CASSRRRAVGGYTF.